The 18 T cell receptor beta chains below were found in one sample sequenced in a study of Graves' ophthalmopathy and Graves' hyperthyroidism (dated by TCRdb to 2017 to 2018). Instrument on record: Illumina HiSeq 2000. For repertoire sequencing, the TCR beta CDR3 regions were amplified from RNA transcripts. HTBI primers and the Qiagen OneStep RT-PCR kit were used in a first-round RT-PCR, which was followed by a second-round multiplex PCR, size selection and purification. TCRdb reanalyzed the raw reads on its own, using fastp at Q25 for trimming and MiXCR for clone calling, and kept in-frame beta chains. Rows with a matching CDR3 protein are joined into one entry that keeps the most common DNA and genes. This sample has roughly 170,000 distinct CDR3 sequences in its table, and under 45% of those were observed once. The ten largest clones add up to around 8.9% of the sample. The sample comprised peripheral blood. These receptors all stem from a man aged 25-45 years with Graves' ophthalmopathy. Donor details come from another sample of the same person, matched by shared clones.

This clonotype was picked up many times. This chain joins TRBV30 and TRBJ2-7; D is unclear. Germline V gene sequence: CDR1 GTSNPN, CDR2 SVGIG (reference sequence). The CDR3 loop spans 11 amino acids. Trimming took off 5 bases at V and 5 bases at J, with 10 bases between the two ends. CDR3 in DNA: TGTGCCTGGTCAGCTGGCCACGAGCAGTACTTC. This gives the protein CAWSAGHEQYF.

This clonotype was counted ten times or more. The chain employs TRBV13 and TRBJ2-7; D is possibly TRBD1 or TRBD2 (5 bases each). The length of the CDR3 is 18 residues. The V end was cut by 2 bases, the J end by 4 bases, with 24 bases between. Germline V gives CDR1 PRHDT, CDR2 FYEKMQ (reference sequence). CDR3: CASSLSSRSAGRDYEQYF. The CDR3, as DNA: TGTGCCAGCAGCTTATCCTCGCGGTCGGCAGGGAGAGATTACGAGCAGTACTTC.

In its sample, this clonotype was seen many times. The chain employs TRBV10-3 and TRBJ2-5, with 8 bases lining up with TRBD1. The CDR3 has 14 residues. V dropped 6 bases and J dropped 5; count of bases not matched to a gene: 8. CDR1 and CDR2 from the germline V gene are ENHRY and SYGVKD. DNA of the CDR3: TGTGCCATCAGCGGCAACAGGGGGAGTGAGACCCAGTACTTC. This codes for CAISGNRGSETQYF.

V usage is TRBV11-2 and J usage is TRBJ2-5; 8 nucleotides line up with TRBD2. The length of the CDR3 is 19 residues. Germline CDR1 SGHAT, CDR2 FQNNGV. Trimming at V came to 0 bases and at J to 2 bases, leaving 14 bases not matched to a gene. The CDR3 DNA reads as TGTGCCAGCAGCTTAGATTCGGGGGGGCTCCTCGTTCCACAAGAGACCCAGTACTTC. It codes for CASSLDSGGLLVPQETQYF.

This clonotype has ten or more counts. The chain employs TRBV9 and TRBJ1-2; weak D call: TRBD1 (6 bases). The CDR3 consists of 15 residues. The V gene lost 0 bases and the J gene lost 5 bases, with 14 bases spanning the gap. Germline assignment: CDR1 SGDLS and CDR2 YYNGEE. The CDR3 reads CASSVDPGTPYGYTF. CDR3 DNA: TGTGCCAGCAGCGTAGACCCTGGGACACCTTATGGCTACACCTTC.

The genes are TRBV7-2 and TRBJ1-3, with no clear D. Germline lookup yields CDR1 SGHTA and CDR2 FQGNSA. V lost 2 bases and J 4 bases, leaving 12 bases between the germline ends. This CDR3 contains 15 residues. CDR3 nucleotides: TGTGCCAGCAGCTTATTGGCACTACCCGGAAACACCATATATTTT. Amino acids: CASSLLALPGNTIYF.

This clonotype was seen a few times. The V and J genes are TRBV28 and TRBJ2-7, with 11 bases lining up with TRBD2. The length of the CDR3 is 15 residues. J lost 1 base, V lost 3 bases, and 2 bases had no gene match. The germline gives CDR1 MDHEN, CDR2 SYDVKM. The CDR3 DNA follows: TGTGCCAGCAGTTTTACTAGCGGGAGATCCTACGAGCAGTACTTC. It codes for CASSFTSGRSYEQYF.

The sample holds many counts of this clonotype. The chain combines TRBV6-2 or TRBV6-3 with TRBJ1-1; unclear D gene. The germline gives CDR1 MNHEY, CDR2 SVGEGT. The CDR3 spans 14 residues. Trimming took 10 bases from V and 1 from J, leaving 16 bases between them. The CDR3 region is CATGVGLWNTEAFF. In nucleotides, the CDR3 is TGTGCCACTGGAGTCGGACTGTGGAACACTGAAGCTTTCTTT.

This clonotype came up many times. The chain is built from TRBV6-5 and TRBJ1-1; tentative D call: TRBD1 (5 bases). Per germline, CDR1 MNHEY and CDR2 SVGAGI. The CDR3 length is 14 residues. V lost 2 bases and J 1 base, leaving 8 bases between the germline ends. The CDR3 here is CASSYGDPNTEAFF. CDR3 coding DNA: TGTGCCAGCAGTTACGGGGACCCGAACACTGAAGCTTTCTTT.

CDR3 protein: CASSYDTYAFF. Written as DNA, the CDR3 is TGTGCCAGCAGCTATGACACCTACGCTTTCTTT. J is TRBJ1-1 and V is TRBV6-2 or TRBV6-3; D is uncertain. There are 11 residues in the CDR3. Germline V lookup: CDR1 MNHEY, CDR2 SVGEGT. Trimming took off 6 bases at V and 11 bases at J, with 13 bases between the two ends.

The chain couples TRBV6-5 to TRBJ1-1; 8 bases line up with TRBD1. The germline V gene has CDR1 MNHEY and CDR2 SVGAGI. The CDR3 has 15 amino acids. Trimming cost V 4 bases and J 4 bases; bases outside gene matches: 8. CDR3 amino acids: CASSWAPDRGTEAFF. Written as DNA, the CDR3 is TGTGCCAGCAGTTGGGCCCCAGACAGGGGCACTGAAGCTTTCTTT.

This clonotype was recorded many times. The chain links TRBV27 to TRBJ1-2; TRBD1 is a possible D gene (6 bases). Germline V lookup: CDR1 MNHEY, CDR2 SMNVEV (reference sequence). This CDR3 is 15 amino acids long. V dropped 2 bases and J dropped 4 bases, with 14 bases sitting between them. The CDR3 region has the DNA TGTGCCAGCAGTTTAGGGGGGGCATTGTTCTATGGCTACACCTTC. Encoded protein: CASSLGGALFYGYTF.

The rearrangement uses TRBV6-1 and TRBJ2-7; 9 bases align to TRBD1. CDR3 length equals 16 residues. Unmatched junction bases numbered 14, after V lost 6 bases and J lost 5 bases. CDR1 and CDR2 (germline): MNHNS, SASEGT. This chain's CDR3 is CASRDRGATAGNEQYF. The CDR3 DNA sequence: TGTGCCAGCAGGGACAGGGGTGCTACAGCCGGGAACGAGCAGTACTTC.

This clonotype has a count of ten or more. This sequence joins TRBV2 and TRBJ2-7; the match to TRBD2 covers 7 bases. Unmatched junction bases numbered 4, after V lost 3 bases and J lost 2 bases. Germline loops: CDR1 SNHLY, CDR2 FYNNEI. This CDR3 has 14 residues. CDR3 bases: TGTGCCAGCAGTGATGCTAGCGGAACCTACGAGCAGTACTTC. It codes for CASSDASGTYEQYF.

This clonotype was recorded at least ten times. V and J are TRBV20-1 and TRBJ2-3; 8 nucleotides align to TRBD2. This CDR3 is built from 16 residues. Losses at the gene ends were 0 bases for V and 2 bases for J; bases not matched to a gene: 7. Germline CDR1 is DFQATT and CDR2 is SNEGSKA (reference sequence). The CDR3, as DNA: TGCAGTGCTAGAGATCCGGCTAGCGGGCCCACAGATACGCAGTATTTT. This sequence encodes CSARDPASGPTDTQYF.

This clonotype was observed at least ten times. J is TRBJ2-7 and V is TRBV18, with 7 nucleotides matching TRBD1. The CDR3 has 16 residues. CDR1 and CDR2 (germline): KGHSH, LQKENI. V lost 3 bases to trimming and J lost 1 base; unmatched junction nucleotides: 9. The CDR3 region is CASSPATRDRSYEQYF. Here the CDR3 DNA reads TGTGCCAGCTCACCGGCCACTCGGGACAGATCCTACGAGCAGTACTTC.

This clonotype was counted ten times or more. The chain links TRBV11-3 to TRBJ1-2; a possible D gene is TRBD1 (5 bases). CDR1 is SGHNT and CDR2 is YENEEA in the germline V gene. Trimming pared 5 bases from V and 8 bases from J, leaving 15 bases between. This CDR3 is built from 13 residues. The CDR3 nucleotides read TGTGCCAGCAGCCAGTTCGGGACGGCGGGCTACACCTTC. Protein sequence: CASSQFGTAGYTF.

The chain uses TRBV28 and TRBJ1-1; 8 nucleotides agree with TRBD1. Germline lookup yields CDR1 MDHEN and CDR2 SYDVKM. The CDR3 has 14 residues. Losses at the gene ends were 6 bases for V and 1 base for J; bases not matched to a gene: 4. Written as DNA, the CDR3 is TGTGCCAGCAGGGAAGGACAGGGGAACACTGAAGCTTTCTTT. Encoded protein: CASREGQGNTEAFF.